Below are 21 T cell receptor beta chains sequenced from a single sample in a study of cytomegalovirus exposure and HLA in healthy donors. In the PCR, 60 Vbeta and 13 Jbeta primers were used. TCRdb keeps only in-frame clones here, not all; method: immunoSEQ multiplex PCR. Of about 200,000 clones listed, 60% to 80% are singletons. The sequencing sample was made of PBMCs. Source of these receptors: a woman aged 30 to 39 in good health and CMV-seronegative.

The gene calls are TRBV18 and TRBJ1-1; D may be TRBD1 (6 bases). This CDR3 region has 16 residues. V gave up 3 bases and J gave up 1 base, with 15 bases separating them. CDR1 KGHSH and CDR2 LQKENI come from the germline V gene. CDR3 sequence: CASSPQGTGTNTEAFF. The CDR3 DNA is TGTGCCAGCTCACCTCAGGGGACGGGGACGAACACTGAAGCTTTCTTT.

The rearrangement joins TRBV4-2 to TRBJ1-6, with a weak D call TRBD1 (6 bases). CDR3 length equals 16 residues. Trimming took off 4 bases at V and 6 bases at J, with 16 bases between the two ends. Per germline, CDR1 LGHNA and CDR2 YNFKEQ. The CDR3 protein is CASSRGGTGLNSPLHF. The DNA of the CDR3 is TGTGCCAGCAGCCGAGGGGGTACAGGGCTTAATTCACCCCTCCACTTT.

V usage is TRBV7-2 and J usage is TRBJ2-7, with 11 nucleotides matching TRBD2. CDR1 and CDR2 from the germline V gene are SGHTA and FQGNSA. The V and J ends lost 1 base and 5 bases, in that order; junction bases with no gene match: 10. The CDR3 runs 17 residues. In DNA, the CDR3 is TGTGCCAGCAGCTTAGTGGCTAGCGGGGGGTATTTGGACGAGCAGTACTTC. It encodes CASSLVASGGYLDEQYF.

Turning to this clone: Different DNA sequences within this sample yield the same CDR3. J is TRBJ2-3 and V is TRBV5-1, with 14 bases identical to TRBD2. The V and J ends lost 4 bases and 3 bases, in that order; junction bases with no gene match: 4. Germline V lookup: CDR1 SGHRS, CDR2 YFSETQ. This CDR3 spans 16 amino acids. CDR3 residues: CASSPGLAGGTDTQYF. The DNA for the CDR3 is TGCGCCAGCAGCCCAGGACTAGCGGGGGGAACAGATACGCAGTATTTT. Full variable domain (rest looked up from reference TRBV5-1 and TRBJ2-3): KAGVTQTPRYLIKTRGQQVTLSCSPISGHRSVSWYQQTPGQGLQFLFEYFSETQRNKGNFPGRFSGRQFSNSRSEMNVSTLELGDSALYLCASSPGLAGGTDTQYFGPGTRLTVL.

The V call is TRBV6-1, the J call TRBJ2-1; D might be TRBD2 (6 bases). CDR1 and CDR2 from the germline V gene are MNHNS and SASEGT. V lost 8 bases and J 5 bases, leaving 16 bases between the germline ends. CDR3 size: 14 residues. The CDR3 reads CASSRGGAHNEQFF. The CDR3 nucleotides are TGTGCCAGCTCCCGAGGCGGGGCCCACAATGAGCAGTTCTTC.

The rearrangement links TRBV7-8 to TRBJ1-2; D uncertain. The CDR3 sequence is 12 residues long. V lost 3 bases to trimming and J lost 7 bases, with 9 bases between them. Germline V gene data show CDR1 as SGHVS and CDR2 as FQNEAQ. Here the CDR3 reads CASSLGEGGYTF. The CDR3 bases are TGTGCCAGCAGCTTGGGAGAGGGTGGCTACACCTTC.

This clone was counted a single time. One end of the junction does not line up with germline, which may come from a read error. The genes are TRBV7-9 and TRBJ2-7; tentative D call: TRBD2 (5 bases). The CDR3 contains 15 residues. Germline V gene data show CDR1 as SEHNR and CDR2 as FQNEAQ (reference sequence). The CDR3 spells CSSSATKGLPYEQYF. CDR3 in DNA: TGTTCCAGCAGCGCCACGAAAGGACTCCCATACGAGCAGTACTTC. The full variable domain, in which reference TRBV7-9 and TRBJ2-7 provide the parts outside the CDR3, is DTGVSQNPRHKITKRGQNVTFRCDPISEHNRLYWYRQTLGQGPEFLTYFQNEAQLEKSRLLSDRFSAERPKGSFSTLEIQRTEQGDSAMYLCSSSATKGLPYEQYFGPGTRLTVT.

The rearrangement links TRBV30 to TRBJ2-7; D possibly corresponds to TRBD1 (6 bases). The CDR3 consists of 11 residues. CDR1 and CDR2 from the germline V gene are GTSNPN and SVGIG (reference sequence). The V end was cut by 2 bases, the J end by 7 bases, with 9 bases between. CDR3 nucleotide sequence: TGTGCCTGGAGTCAGGGGTGGGAGCAGTACTTC. Translated: CAWSQGWEQYF.

The count of this clone is one. The chain joins TRBV9 to TRBJ1-2; D not certain. Trimming shortened V by 3 bases and J by 3 bases, and 9 bases separated the two germline ends. This CDR3 has 13 amino acids. Germline V CDR1 and CDR2: SGDLS, YYNGEE. Written as DNA, the CDR3 is TGTGCCAGCAGCGGCGGGGTAGACTATGGCTACACCTTC. Its protein is CASSGGVDYGYTF.

J is TRBJ2-3 and V is TRBV5-1; possible D gene TRBD2, 5 bases. Germline CDR1 SGHRS, CDR2 YFSETQ. The CDR3 runs 13 residues. V was clipped by 4 bases and J by 1 base, with 7 bases between them. CDR3 coding DNA: TGCGCCAGCAGCCCCGGGGGCACAGATACGCAGTATTTT. Translated, it gives CASSPGGTDTQYF.

The chain links TRBV5-1 to TRBJ1-5; D gene uncertain. CDR3 length: 15 residues. The V end was cut by 0 bases, the J end by 1 base, with 8 bases between. Germline V gene sequence: CDR1 SGHRS, CDR2 YFSETQ. CDR3 protein: CASSLAGGSNQPQHF. As DNA, the CDR3 is TGCGCCAGCAGCTTGGCGGGAGGGAGCAATCAGCCCCAGCATTTT.

This chain uses TRBV13 with TRBJ2-4; possible D gene TRBD2, 5 bases. Per germline, CDR1 PRHDT and CDR2 FYEKMQ (reference sequence). V lost 5 bases to trimming and J lost 7 bases, with 18 bases between them. CDR3 size: 15 residues. The CDR3 DNA follows: TGTGCCAGCAGCCCCACTCCGGGAAAAATGAACATTCAGTACTTC. Translating gives CASSPTPGKMNIQYF.

DNA for the CDR3: TGTGCCAGCAGTTTCTCGGGACAGGGGTTGGATACGCAGTATTTT. Its protein is CASSFSGQGLDTQYF. The V call is TRBV27, the J call TRBJ2-3; 10 bases line up with TRBD1. The V gene end was trimmed by 3 bases and the J gene end by 6 bases; junction bases not matched to a gene: 6. This CDR3 is built from 15 residues. Germline values: CDR1 MNHEY, CDR2 SMNVEV (reference sequence).

The table lists this clone with a count of one. The rearrangement uses TRBV5-8 and TRBJ1-2; possible D gene TRBD1, 6 bases. Trimming cost V 4 bases and J 4 bases, with 11 bases left between them. The CDR3 spans 13 residues. In germline, CDR1 is SGHTS, CDR2 YDEGEE. The CDR3 spells CASSLQGTYGYTF. The CDR3 DNA sequence: TGTGCCAGCAGCCTTCAGGGGACCTATGGCTACACCTTC.

The gene calls are TRBV5-1 and TRBJ2-5; tentatively, D is TRBD2 (6 bases). Trimming stripped 0 bases from V and 5 bases from J, with 11 bases between. The CDR3 length is 14 residues. Germline CDR1 reads SGHRS; CDR2 reads YFSETQ. As DNA, the CDR3 is TGCGCCAGCAGCTTGGAACTAGCATGGGAGACCCAGTACTTC. Translated, it gives CASSLELAWETQYF.

This sequence joins TRBV18 and TRBJ2-2; TRBD1 is a possible D gene (6 bases). Per the germline V gene, CDR1 is KGHSH and CDR2 is LQKENI. This CDR3 region has 14 residues. Trimming shortened V by 5 bases and J by 1 base, and 8 bases separated the two germline ends. CDR3 in DNA: TGTGCCAGCTCATCGGGACAGAACACCGGGGAGCTGTTTTTT. This encodes CASSSGQNTGELFF.

A few counts support this clone. V usage is TRBV28 and J usage is TRBJ1-4, with 8 bases fitting TRBD1. Germline V CDR1 and CDR2: MDHEN, SYDVKM. Unmatched junction bases numbered 12, after V lost 7 bases and J lost 8 bases. There are 15 residues in the CDR3. The CDR3 region has the DNA TGTGCCAGCACCGCGTTGGGGACAGGTGAAGAAAAACTGTTTTTT. It is translated as CASTALGTGEEKLFF.

V gene TRBV14 combines with J gene TRBJ1-4; 7 nucleotides line up with TRBD1. The length of the CDR3 is 15 residues. The V gene's germline CDR1 is SGHDN and CDR2 FVKESK. The trim removed 2 bases at V and 2 bases at J, leaving 2 bases unmatched. In DNA, the CDR3 is TGTGCCAGCAGCCAACTACAGGGGACTAATGAAAAACTGTTTTTT. Protein product: CASSQLQGTNEKLFF. Filled out from reference TRBV14 and TRBJ1-4, the complete variable domain reads EAGVTQFPSHSVIEKGQTVTLRCDPISGHDNLYWYRRVMGKEIKFLLHFVKESKQDESGMPNNRFLAERTGGTYSTLKVQPAELEDSGVYFCASSQLQGTNEKLFFGSGTQLSVL.

The rearrangement links TRBV5-1 to TRBJ2-2; D gene unclear. The ends were cut back, 4 bases at V and 7 bases at J, with 11 bases in the middle. This CDR3 is built from 13 residues. Germline V gene lookup returns CDR1 SGHRS and CDR2 YFSETQ. CDR3 in amino acids: CASSPRFSGELFF. The CDR3 nucleotides are TGCGCCAGCAGCCCCAGGTTTAGCGGGGAGCTGTTTTTT.

The chain employs TRBV5-1 and TRBJ2-1; 10 bases are a match to TRBD2. Losses at the gene ends were 4 bases for V and 4 bases for J; bases not matched to a gene: 8. The CDR3 spans 16 residues. The germline V gene has CDR1 SGHRS and CDR2 YFSETQ. CDR3 region: CASSPFASGSYNEQFF. In nucleotides, the CDR3 is TGCGCCAGCAGCCCTTTCGCTAGCGGGAGTTACAATGAGCAGTTCTTC.

The chain carries TRBV9 and TRBJ1-3, with 8 positions matching TRBD1. Germline V gene lookup returns CDR1 SGDLS and CDR2 YYNGEE. The CDR3 length is 16 residues. With 3 bases clipped from V and 3 bases from J, the junction kept 8 bases outside the gene matches. The CDR3 region is CASSARQGFSGNTIYF. For the CDR3, the DNA is TGTGCCAGCAGCGCCCGACAGGGGTTCAGTGGAAACACCATATATTTT.